This T cell receptor (beta chain) stems from a study of T cell responses to AZD1222 COVID-19 vaccine. Study-wide context: Second doses at about 4 or about 12 weeks were pooled. Study conclusions and caveats: Among the donors, most were white British and more were female, and clonal diversity was possibly underestimated. Unmutated variant regions are reportedly the target of nearly half of TCRs that are spike-specific.

Worth noting for this clone: Antigen unknown.

V lost 1 base to trimming and J lost 2 bases, with 12 bases between them. From germline, CDR1 is SGHAT and CDR2 FQNNGV. The CDR3 covers 16 residues. The assay was immunoSEQ multiplex PCR, and TCRdb's table has in-frame clones only and misses some. The sample carries 58,000 or so clones, about 83% recorded once. Sequences were derived from peripheral blood, sampled on day 0 of AZD1222 vaccination. The rearrangement joins TRBV11-2 to TRBJ2-1; D perhaps matches TRBD1 (5 bases). This clonotype was sampled from an adult in good health. The chain's CDR3 is CASSLVPRVAYNEQFF. CDR3 sequence (DNA): TGTGCCAGCAGCTTAGTTCCCAGGGTAGCCTACAATGAGCAGTTCTTC.